This TCR beta chain was obtained from a study of T cell responses to AZD1222 COVID-19 vaccine. Whole-study context: Pooling was applied to second doses at about 4 or about 12 weeks. Broader study findings: CD4 TCRs associated with vaccination spanned spike, dominating at 160-218 and 743-854.

As regards this clone: Its specificity is not known.

Sequenced by immunoSEQ multiplex PCR; TCRdb stores in-frame clones only, minus some. The table records about 140,000 clones, around nine tenths of them present only once. Sequencing was performed on peripheral blood, taken on day 0 of AZD1222 vaccination. The TCR sequence derives from an adult in good health.

The CDR3 nucleotides are TGCGCCAGCAGCTTGGGACGGGGGAATGGAAACTATGGCTACACCTTC. Protein product: CASSLGRGNGNYGYTF. The rearrangement links TRBV5-1 to TRBJ1-2; D is perhaps TRBD1 (5 bases). Trimming removed 0 bases from V and 2 bases from J, with 14 bases in between. CDR3 size: 16 residues. The germline V gene has CDR1 SGHRS and CDR2 YFSETQ.